The 17 T cell receptor beta chains listed next were all sequenced from one sample in a study of beta chain features in type 1 diabetes. Whole-study results and caveats: TCRB CDR3 length was moderately but significantly reduced in all four CD4+ subsets of Type 1 diabetes patients.

No antigen has been assigned to these receptors. What was sequenced were expressed TCRB transcripts, since all of the isolated RNA had been reverse transcribed. Method: immunoSEQ multiplex PCR; TCRdb's copy keeps in-frame clones and lacks some. The sample has under 350,000 clones; approximately 25% are singletons. The specimen was naive CD4+ T cells from blood. Every receptor here comes from a woman aged 30 to 39 with type 1 diabetes.

This chain links TRBV29-1 with TRBJ2-3; maybe TRBD1 (7 bases). Looked up from germline, CDR1 is SQVTM and CDR2 is ANQGSEA. The CDR3 sequence is 17 residues long. Trimming took off 7 bases at V and 0 bases at J, with 23 bases between the two ends. The CDR3: CSAPGGLRDTSTDTQYF. CDR3 coding DNA: TGCAGCGCCCCAGGGGGTCTGCGGGATACTAGCACAGATACGCAGTATTTT.

The chain is built from TRBV6-5 and TRBJ2-3; weak D call: TRBD1 (5 bases). CDR3 size: 14 residues. The germline gives CDR1 MNHEY, CDR2 SVGAGI. Trimming pared 2 bases from V and 4 bases from J, leaving 10 bases between. CDR3 protein: CASSYQGWADTQYF. DNA of the CDR3: TGTGCCAGCAGTTACCAGGGTTGGGCAGATACGCAGTATTTT.

The V call is TRBV27, the J call TRBJ2-2; 8 positions match TRBD1. In germline, CDR1 is MNHEY, CDR2 SMNVEV (reference sequence). Trimming took 2 bases from V and 3 from J; bases not matched to a gene: 2. The CDR3 runs 15 residues. The CDR3 region is CASSLGQGDTGELFF. In DNA, the CDR3 is TGTGCCAGCAGTTTAGGACAGGGAGACACCGGGGAGCTGTTTTTT.

This rearrangement joins TRBV29-1 to TRBJ2-1, with 14 bases fitting TRBD2. Germline V gene lookup returns CDR1 SQVTM and CDR2 ANQGSEA. This CDR3 is 18 amino acids long. The junction had 10 bases not matched to a gene; V was cut back by 5 bases and J by 1 base. The CDR3 bases are TGCAGCGTTAACGGACTAGCGGGAGGTCCCTCTTCCTACAATGAGCAGTTCTTC. Translation: CSVNGLAGGPSSYNEQFF.

V and J are TRBV30 and TRBJ2-2; 11 nucleotides agree with TRBD2. This CDR3 contains 15 residues. V gave up 3 bases and J gave up 6 bases; unmatched junction bases: 6. The germline V gene has CDR1 GTSNPN and CDR2 SVGIG (reference sequence). The CDR3 loop reads CAWSQLAGVSGELFF. In DNA form, the CDR3 reads TGTGCCTGGAGCCAACTAGCGGGAGTGTCCGGGGAGCTGTTTTTT.

This clone was seen only once. In DNA, the CDR3 is TGTGCCAGTAGTGTTCCCTTCAGGGCAAGCTACACCTTC. Translated, it gives CASSVPFRASYTF. This chain links TRBV19 with TRBJ1-2; D is perhaps TRBD1 (5 bases). CDR1 is LNHDA and CDR2 is SQIVND in the germline V gene (reference sequence). The CDR3 loop spans 13 amino acids. V was cut by 5 bases and J by 9 bases, with 16 bases left in between. Full variable domain (rest looked up from reference TRBV19 and TRBJ1-2): DGGITQSPKYLFRKEGQNVTLSCEQNLNHDAMYWYRQDPGQGLRLIYYSQIVNDFQKGDIAEGYSVSREKKESFPLTVTSAQKNPTAFYLCASSVPFRASYTFGSGTRLTVV.

This clone was seen a few times. The chain uses TRBV19 and TRBJ2-7; 9 nucleotides line up with TRBD1. Germline CDR1 and CDR2: LNHDA and SQIVND (reference sequence). The junction had 12 bases not matched to a gene; V was cut back by 5 bases and J by 1 base. The CDR3 loop spans 17 amino acids. The CDR3 nucleotides read TGTGCCAGTAGTCTTGAGACCGGGACAGGGTCTTCCTACGAGCAGTACTTC. Translating it yields CASSLETGTGSSYEQYF.

This clone was found a few times. The genes are TRBV29-1 and TRBJ1-2, with TRBD1 matching over 8 bases. The J segment lost 6 bases and the V segment lost 6 bases, leaving 6 bases of the junction unmatched. The CDR3 is 12 amino acids. Germline V CDR1 and CDR2: SQVTM, ANQGSEA. The CDR3 here is CSVQGQGNGYTF. CDR3 coding DNA: TGCAGCGTACAAGGACAGGGTAATGGCTACACCTTC. Looking up the rest from reference TRBV29-1 and TRBJ1-2 gives the full variable domain: SAVISQKPSRDICQRGTSLTIQCQVDSQVTMMFWYRQQPGQSLTLIATANQGSEATYESGFVIDKFPISRPNLTFSTLTVSNMSPEDSSIYLCSVQGQGNGYTFGSGTRLTVV.

The table lists this clone with a few counts. The chain recombines TRBV25-1 with TRBJ2-1; 9 bases are a match to TRBD1. CDR1 is MGHDK, CDR2 SYGVNS, per germline. The CDR3 contains 14 residues. Trimming took 4 bases from V and 7 from J; bases not matched to a gene: 5. Here the CDR3 DNA reads TGTGCCAGCAGTGCGACAGGGGGTCTGAATGAGCAGTTCTTC. Amino acid sequence: CASSATGGLNEQFF. Looking up the rest from reference TRBV25-1 and TRBJ2-1 gives the full variable domain: EADIYQTPRYLVIGTGKKITLECSQTMGHDKMYWYQQDPGMELHLIHYSYGVNSTEKGDLSSESTVSRIRTEHFPLTLESARPSHTSQYLCASSATGGLNEQFFGPGTRLTVL.

This clone was seen a few times. This chain connects TRBV7-3 to TRBJ2-4, with D perhaps TRBD2 (5 bases). Per germline, CDR1 SGHTA and CDR2 FQGTGA. There are 18 residues in the CDR3. Trimming took off 2 bases at V and 0 bases at J, with 17 bases between the two ends. Here the CDR3 reads CASSLCEGKELAKNIQYF. CDR3 DNA sequence: TGTGCCAGCAGCTTATGTGAGGGAAAGGAGCTAGCCAAAAACATTCAGTACTTC.

V is TRBV7-9 and J is TRBJ2-1, with a weak D call TRBD1 (6 bases). CDR3 size: 12 residues. V was pared by 3 bases and J by 13 bases, with 13 bases between. Germline values: CDR1 SEHNR, CDR2 FQNEAQ (reference sequence). The CDR3 region has the DNA TGTGCCAGCAGCTTGGGGGCCATCGGCCAGTTCTTC. It encodes CASSLGAIGQFF.

The CDR3 spells CASSFTSYEQFF. The DNA for the CDR3 is TGTGCCAGCAGTTTCACTAGCTATGAGCAGTTCTTC. This chain joins TRBV28 and TRBJ2-1; a possible D gene is TRBD2 (6 bases). The CDR3 length is 12 residues. Trimming removed 3 bases from V and 8 bases from J, with 8 bases in between. Germline V gene lookup returns CDR1 MDHEN and CDR2 SYDVKM.

J is TRBJ2-5 and V is TRBV29-1, with D possibly being TRBD1 (5 bases). The V gene lost 8 bases and the J gene lost 3 bases, with 10 bases spanning the gap. The CDR3 loop spans 11 amino acids. The V gene's germline CDR1 is SQVTM and CDR2 ANQGSEA. The DNA for the CDR3 is TGCAGCAGCAGGGTTAAAGAGACCCAGTACTTC. Translation: CSSRVKETQYF.

This clone was detected only a few times. V gene TRBV30 combines with J gene TRBJ2-1, with 8 bases identical to TRBD2. The germline V gene encodes CDR1 GTSNPN and CDR2 SVGIG (reference sequence). The junction had 4 bases not matched to a gene; V was cut back by 0 bases and J by 3 bases. The CDR3 loop spans 15 amino acids. In nucleotides, the CDR3 is TGTGCCTGGAGTGTACTCGGGACTAGCTACAATGAGCAGTTCTTC. This sequence encodes CAWSVLGTSYNEQFF.

The rearrangement uses TRBV2 and TRBJ2-5; D ambiguous. The CDR3 is made up of 12 amino acids. CDR1 is SNHLY, CDR2 FYNNEI, per germline. V gave up 3 bases and J gave up 4 bases, with 6 bases separating them. The DNA for the CDR3 is TGTGCCAGCAGTGAGACGGGAGAGACCCAGTACTTC. The encoded protein is CASSETGETQYF.

This clone has only a few counts. The V gene is TRBV7-2, the J gene TRBJ1-5; weak D call: TRBD1 (6 bases). V was pared by 5 bases and J by 6 bases, with 17 bases between. Germline CDR1 is SGHTA and CDR2 is FQGNSA. The CDR3 is made up of 15 amino acids. This CDR3 is CASSTWTANGQPQHF. In nucleotides, the CDR3 is TGTGCCAGCAGCACCTGGACAGCGAACGGTCAGCCCCAGCATTTT. Combining the CDR3 with reference TRBV7-2 and TRBJ1-5 gives the whole variable domain GAGVSQSPSNKVTEKGKDVELRCDPISGHTALYWYRQSLGQGLEFLIYFQGNSAPDKSGLPSDRFSAERTGGSVSTLTIQRTQQEDSAVYLCASSTWTANGQPQHFGDGTRLSIL.

This sequence joins TRBV29-1 and TRBJ2-1; no clear D gene. V was clipped by 6 bases and J by 0 bases, with 18 bases between them. The CDR3 length is 16 residues. The germline V gene encodes CDR1 SQVTM and CDR2 ANQGSEA. The CDR3 DNA reads as TGCAGCGTCACTACGTTTTCGGGTAGCTCCTACAATGAGCAGTTCTTC. This sequence encodes CSVTTFSGSSYNEQFF.